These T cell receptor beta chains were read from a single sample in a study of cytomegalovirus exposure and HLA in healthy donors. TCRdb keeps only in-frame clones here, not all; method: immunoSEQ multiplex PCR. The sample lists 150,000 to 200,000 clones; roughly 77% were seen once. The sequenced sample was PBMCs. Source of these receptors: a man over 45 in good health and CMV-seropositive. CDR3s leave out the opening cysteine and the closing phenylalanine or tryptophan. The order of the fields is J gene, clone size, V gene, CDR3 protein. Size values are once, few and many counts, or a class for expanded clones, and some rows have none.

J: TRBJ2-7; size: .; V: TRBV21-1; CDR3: ASSARYRDRGVYEQY
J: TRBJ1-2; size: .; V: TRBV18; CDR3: ASSPRLDYGYT
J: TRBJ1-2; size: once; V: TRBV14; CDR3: ASSQQGSHGYT
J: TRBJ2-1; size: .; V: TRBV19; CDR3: ASSPTGTSPNNEQF
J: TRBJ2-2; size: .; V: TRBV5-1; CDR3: ASSQGSTGELF
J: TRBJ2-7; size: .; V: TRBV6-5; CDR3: ASSYWTSGSYEQY
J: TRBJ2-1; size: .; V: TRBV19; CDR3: ASSIIIDSYNEQF
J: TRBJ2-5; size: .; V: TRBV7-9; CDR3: ASSLGWAETQY
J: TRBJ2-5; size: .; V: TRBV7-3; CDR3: ASSPAGARRETQY
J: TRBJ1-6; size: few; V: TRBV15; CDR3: ATSRGRGDSSPLH
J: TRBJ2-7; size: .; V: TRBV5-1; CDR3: ASRGTGSGPYEQY
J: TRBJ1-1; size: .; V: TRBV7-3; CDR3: ASSVDSSNTEAF
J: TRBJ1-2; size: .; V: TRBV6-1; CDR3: ASRRDSHGYT
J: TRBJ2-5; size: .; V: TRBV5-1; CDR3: ASSLETSQETQY
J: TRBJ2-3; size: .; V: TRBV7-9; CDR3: ASPEGGPITDTQY
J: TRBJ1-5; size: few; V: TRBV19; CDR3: ASMRGIQGGNQPQH
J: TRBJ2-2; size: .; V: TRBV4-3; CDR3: ASSQERGGDTGELF
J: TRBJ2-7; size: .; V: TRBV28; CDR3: ASTFSYNGGGMGYEQY
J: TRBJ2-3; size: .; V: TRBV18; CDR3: ASSLQGGTDTQY
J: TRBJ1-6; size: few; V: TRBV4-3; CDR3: ASSQESKPYNSPLH
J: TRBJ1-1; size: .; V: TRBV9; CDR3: ASSFRDRSASILDTEAF
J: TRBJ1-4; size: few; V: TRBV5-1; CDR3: ASSLLATNEKLF
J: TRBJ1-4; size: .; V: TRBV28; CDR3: ASRQNGKLF
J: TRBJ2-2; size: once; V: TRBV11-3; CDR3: ASSLSSNTGELF
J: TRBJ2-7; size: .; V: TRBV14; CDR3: ASSQEQGSYEQY
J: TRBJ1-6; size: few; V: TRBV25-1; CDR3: ASSDSSYNSPLH
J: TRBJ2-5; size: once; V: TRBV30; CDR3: AWSADRGQETQY
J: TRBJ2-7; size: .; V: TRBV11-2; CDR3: ASSLEGSGNEQY
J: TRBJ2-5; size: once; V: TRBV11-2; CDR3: ASSYAPGQGETQY
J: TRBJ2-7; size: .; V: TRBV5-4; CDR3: ASSLVVTEGSEQY
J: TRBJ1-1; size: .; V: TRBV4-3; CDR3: ASSQVEGNTEAF